The rows below give T cell receptor beta chains drawn from one sample of a study of T-cell reconstitution after alpha-beta-depleted transplantation in children. Using its own MiXCR run on the PCR reads, TCRdb lists one record per CDR3 protein. The sample lists about 290,000 distinct CDR3 sequences, almost 8% occurring once. Here the sequenced sample was peripheral blood, taken 360 days after TCRalphabeta/CD19-depleted stem cell transplant. The receptors were gathered from a female patient aged 2-10 years who had a stem cell transplant for Fanconi anemia, so the T cells may come from the graft donor. Both conserved end residues are part of each CDR3. D genes are given only for firm matches.

v_gene	j_gene	d_gene	CDR3aa
TRBV18	TRBJ1-6	-	CASSPRGQLNSPLHF
TRBV20-1	TRBJ1-1	-	CSATRVDTEAFF
TRBV9	TRBJ2-1	TRBD2	CASSVGASGPFDEQFF
TRBV6-1	TRBJ1-2	TRBD1	CASSRDRGSNYGYTF
TRBV24-1	TRBJ2-1	TRBD2	CATSGGTSVSSYNEQFF
TRBV12-3/TRBV12-4	TRBJ2-2	-	CASSKVGGAAGLFF
TRBV7-8	TRBJ2-5	TRBD2	CASSLGRGGTRTQYF
TRBV7-2	TRBJ2-1	-	CASSRRDSSKYNEQFF
TRBV10-3	TRBJ1-3	TRBD1	CAITRDSGNTIYF
TRBV5-6	TRBJ2-7	-	CASSFFLTGSEQYF
TRBV6-5	TRBJ2-1	TRBD2	CASSSTSGAYNEQFF
TRBV4-1	TRBJ1-4	-	CASRPQGRSEKLFF
TRBV7-9	TRBJ1-4	-	CASSLAGAGEKLFF
TRBV7-8	TRBJ2-1	TRBD1	CASSPGTGQPYNEQFF
TRBV7-9	TRBJ2-7	TRBD2	CASSLAASGATYEQYF
TRBV20-1	TRBJ2-5	-	CSAGHLGRQETQYF
TRBV7-2	TRBJ1-2	-	CASSTSGLSGRYYGYTF
TRBV5-1	TRBJ1-2	TRBD1	CASSTWDRGQHGYTF
TRBV7-9	TRBJ2-5	-	CASSLELRMQETQYF
TRBV2	TRBJ1-5	-	CASSGDTTHYSNQPQHF
TRBV7-7	TRBJ2-5	-	CASSVTVQETQYF
TRBV5-1	TRBJ1-4	-	CASSFLGHTDNEKLFF
TRBV15	TRBJ2-7	TRBD1	CATSRSPGQGVYEQYF
TRBV20-1	TRBJ2-7	TRBD1	CSARMNTGAHEQYF
TRBV12-3/TRBV12-4	TRBJ1-1	-	CASSLLPANTEAFF
TRBV3-1	TRBJ2-5	TRBD1	CASSPKTGEIQETQYF
TRBV18	TRBJ2-1	TRBD2	CASSPLPLAGGPNEQFF
TRBV7-3	TRBJ1-1	-	CASSLKGVGGTEAFF
TRBV4-2	TRBJ2-2	-	CASSPGGWTGELFF
TRBV11-1	TRBJ1-2	TRBD1	CASSLVGTGGLRDYGYTF
TRBV12-3/TRBV12-4	TRBJ1-5	-	CASNTPGGNQPQHF
TRBV12-3/TRBV12-4	TRBJ2-7	-	CASSRLNEQYF
TRBV28	TRBJ2-1	-	CASTQGGEISYNEQFF
TRBV29-1	TRBJ2-3	-	CSVAGDTQYF
TRBV2	TRBJ2-7	TRBD2	CASSLTSGIGEQYF
TRBV13	TRBJ2-3	TRBD2	CASSRLTSGVTDTQYF
TRBV20-1	TRBJ2-5	-	CSPFESLQETQYF
TRBV2	TRBJ2-5	-	CASRGTDQETQYF
TRBV5-1	TRBJ2-7	-	CASSFSYGEQYF
TRBV12-3/TRBV12-4	TRBJ1-1	-	CASTPQLGTEAFF
TRBV12-3/TRBV12-4	TRBJ2-4	TRBD1	CASSPGTVWNIQYF
TRBV7-3	TRBJ2-1	TRBD2	CASSLGAGVFSEQFF
TRBV4-1	TRBJ2-1	TRBD2	CASSQETIAGGRYYNEQFF
TRBV6-2/TRBV6-3	TRBJ2-1	TRBD2	CASMGEGNEQFF
TRBV10-3	TRBJ2-3	-	CAIRSGADTQYF
TRBV2	TRBJ2-1	TRBD2	CASRMASGGEQFF
TRBV7-3	TRBJ1-1	-	CASSLNESDGLNTEAFF